The 4 T cell receptor beta chains presented below share a single source sample, sequenced in a study of T cell repertoires in cytomegalovirus infection. TCRdb re-called the reads through MiXCR, storing one row per CDR3 protein. The repertoire holds around 360,000 distinct CDR3 sequences, with approximately 30% as singletons. These receptors' antigens are unknown. The specimen was cultured PBMCs, collected from culture after CMV antigen stimulation. Receptor source: a human donor in good health (CMV status not recorded). Some clones in this sample may be carry-over from other donors' samples.

This chain uses TRBV7-2 with TRBJ2-5, with no clear D. Per germline, CDR1 SGHTA and CDR2 FQGNSA. This CDR3 comprises 13 residues. V gave up 5 bases and J gave up 5 bases, with 12 bases separating them. The CDR3 sequence is CASSNIPLETQYF. The CDR3 nucleotides are TGTGCCAGCAGCAACATCCCGCTGGAGACCCAGTACTTC.

The chain recombines TRBV28 with TRBJ1-1, with 7 positions matching TRBD1. Germline loops: CDR1 MDHEN, CDR2 SYDVKM. Trimming cost V 5 bases and J 0 bases; bases outside gene matches: 6. The CDR3 length is 15 residues. In nucleotides, the CDR3 is TGTGCCAGCAGTGAGGAAGGGGGCGTGAACACTGAAGCTTTCTTT. This codes for CASSEEGGVNTEAFF.

This clonotype turned up a few times. This chain links TRBV5-6 with TRBJ1-2; D is undetermined. The CDR3 is 14 residues long. V was shortened by 0 bases and J by 4 bases, with 10 bases between the two germline ends. Germline V gives CDR1 SGHDT, CDR2 YYEEEE. The CDR3 DNA reads as TGTGCCAGCAGCTTGGTCAGGCTTCGCTATGGCTACACCTTC. Encoded protein: CASSLVRLRYGYTF.

This chain connects TRBV7-9 to TRBJ2-1; D possibly uses TRBD1 or TRBD2 (6 bases each). This CDR3 region has 13 residues. V gave up 3 bases and J gave up 8 bases, with 11 bases separating them. The germline V gene encodes CDR1 SEHNR and CDR2 FQNEAQ (reference sequence). The CDR3 DNA sequence: TGTGCCAGCAGCTTGAGGGGGGTTGATGAGCAGTTCTTC. Translated: CASSLRGVDEQFF. Based on the CDR3 plus reference TRBV7-9 and TRBJ2-1, the full variable domain is DTGVSQNPRHKITKRGQNVTFRCDPISEHNRLYWYRQTLGQGPEFLTYFQNEAQLEKSRLLSDRFSAERPKGSFSTLEIQRTEQGDSAMYLCASSLRGVDEQFFGPGTRLTVL.